The 3 T cell receptor beta chains below come from one sample, sequenced in a study of T cell clones after liver transplantation. Clones were read by immunoSEQ multiplex PCR, and TCRdb kept only the in-frame ones, dropping some. The table includes roughly 50,000 clones, around 85% detected once. This sample comprised CD4+ T cells from blood, obtained before liver transplant. The origin of the receptors is a human donor who received a liver transplant.

The chain is built from TRBV28 and TRBJ2-7; D may be TRBD1 (6 bases). V lost 5 bases and J 2 bases, leaving 7 bases between the germline ends. Germline V gene data show CDR1 as MDHEN and CDR2 as SYDVKM. This CDR3 has 12 residues. As DNA, the CDR3 is TGTGCCAGCAGTGGGGACACCTACGAGCAGTACTTC. Its translation is CASSGDTYEQYF.

The V gene is TRBV6-5, the J gene TRBJ2-7; 8 nucleotides agree with TRBD1. Germline V CDR1 and CDR2: MNHEY, SVGAGI. The CDR3 totals 13 residues. V trimming: 3 bases; J trimming: 3 bases; junction bases outside the gene matches: 1. CDR3: CASSYGTGYEQYF. The DNA for the CDR3 is TGTGCCAGCAGTTATGGGACAGGCTACGAGCAGTACTTC.

This clone was observed a handful of times. The chain employs TRBV6-6 and TRBJ2-2; no definite D call. The germline V and J ends were trimmed by 7 bases and 3 bases, with 6 bases remaining between them. This CDR3 has 12 amino acids. Germline V lookup: CDR1 MNHNY, CDR2 SVGAGI (reference sequence). The CDR3 sequence: CASNLHTGELFF. The CDR3 nucleotides are TGTGCCAGCAACTTACACACCGGGGAGCTGTTTTTT.